The entry below describes one TCR beta chain. Naivety among CD8 cells was defined by CD45RO negativity and positive CCR7 selection, thereby excluding terminally differentiated effector memory CD45RA+ cells. These data belong to a study of shared clonotypes between healthy human individuals. Method: immunoSEQ multiplex PCR; TCRdb's copy keeps in-frame clones and lacks some. The table lists a few million clones, just over 90% of them singletons. The sequencing input was naive CD8+ T cells from PBMCs. The source is a man between 18 and 29 years old in good health. Some clones in this sample may be carry-over from other donors' samples.

The CDR3 sequence: CASSQESLYSTDTQYF. CDR3 nucleotide sequence: TGCGCCAGCAGCCAAGAGAGCCTTTACAGCACAGATACGCAGTATTTT. The chain links TRBV4-1 to TRBJ2-3; D is unresolved. The germline V and J ends were trimmed by 0 bases and 0 bases, with 10 bases remaining between them. Germline CDR1 is MGHRA and CDR2 is YSYEKL. There are 16 residues in the CDR3.